These T cell receptor beta chains were read from a single sample in a study of glioma-infiltrating T cells. TCRdb re-analysed the multiplex PCR reads in MiXCR, keeping a single row per CDR3 protein. In the table there are approximately 100,000 distinct CDR3 sequences, less than 30% of which are singletons. The source material was glioma tissue, nonneoplastic brain tissue, or PBMCs (not recorded which). Source of these receptors: a human donor with low-grade glioma or glioblastoma, undergoing nonglioma brain surgery, or in good health (not recorded which). Both conserved end residues are part of each CDR3. Each record gives: J gene, D gene, V gene, clone size, CDR3 protein, CDR3 DNA. A D gene is named only where the DNA matches it firmly. Part of the rows lack a size; the others show once, few, many or a class for expanded clones.

J: TRBJ2-1; D: TRBD2; V: TRBV14; size: -; CDR3: CASSHPSGSYNEQFF; DNA: TGTGCCAGCAGCCACCCTAGCGGGAGTTACAATGAGCAGTTCTTC
J: TRBJ1-1; D: -; V: TRBV6-6; size: -; CDR3: CASSAGLGNEALF; DNA: TGTGCCAGCAGTGCGGGGCTGGGGAATGAAGCTTTATTT
J: TRBJ2-3; D: TRBD2; V: TRBV20-1; size: -; CDR3: CSAPGLAGGISTDTQYF; DNA: TGCAGTGCTCCAGGACTAGCGGGTGGGATTAGCACAGATACGCAGTATTTT
J: TRBJ2-7; D: -; V: TRBV28; size: many; CDR3: CASSLLVQYEQYF; DNA: TGTGCCAGCAGTTTATTAGTCCAGTACGAGCAGTACTTC
J: TRBJ2-1; D: TRBD2; V: TRBV2; size: many; CDR3: CASSPKGLAGNEQFF; DNA: TGTGCCAGCAGCCCTAAGGGACTAGCAGGCAATGAGCAGTTCTTC
J: TRBJ1-2; D: TRBD1; V: TRBV5-4; size: -; CDR3: CASSPGTASLANYGYTF; DNA: TGTGCCAGCAGCCCCGGGACAGCCTCACTAGCTAACTATGGCTACACCTTC
J: TRBJ1-5; D: -; V: TRBV4-1; size: many; CDR3: CASSQLGGTPNQPQHF; DNA: TGCGCCAGCAGCCAGCTGGGGGGGACCCCTAATCAGCCCCAGCATTTT
J: TRBJ2-5; D: -; V: TRBV6-2/TRBV6-3; size: many; CDR3: CASNERYGQETQYF; DNA: TGTGCCAGCAACGAGCGGTATGGACAAGAGACCCAGTACTTC
J: TRBJ2-1; D: -; V: TRBV4-2; size: many; CDR3: CASSQDKFRGRSVYNEQFF; DNA: TGTGCCAGCAGCCAAGATAAGTTTCGTGGGCGTTCAGTTTACAATGAGCAGTTCTTC
J: TRBJ2-7; D: TRBD1; V: TRBV12-3/TRBV12-4; size: few; CDR3: CASSDREKDEQYF; DNA: TGTGCCAGCAGTGACAGGGAGAAGGACGAGCAGTACTTC
J: TRBJ2-2; D: -; V: TRBV2; size: many; CDR3: CASSDRGGTGELFF; DNA: TGTGCCAGCAGTGACAGGGGCGGGACCGGGGAGCTGTTTTTT
J: TRBJ1-5; D: -; V: TRBV27; size: -; CDR3: CTSSPASPAQHF; DNA: TGTACCAGTAGCCCGGCGTCCCCAGCCCAGCATTTT
J: TRBJ1-1; D: -; V: TRBV3-1; size: few; CDR3: CASSQDGIWTEAFF; DNA: TGTGCCAGCAGCCAAGATGGTATTTGGACTGAAGCTTTCTTT
J: TRBJ1-1; D: -; V: TRBV6-2/TRBV6-3; size: many; CDR3: CASSYSWGANTEAFF; DNA: TGTGCCAGCAGTTACTCTTGGGGGGCGAACACTGAAGCTTTCTTT
J: TRBJ2-7; D: TRBD1; V: TRBV28; size: many; CDR3: CASSLIGGFSYEQYF; DNA: TGTGCCAGCAGTTTGATAGGGGGCTTCTCCTACGAGCAGTACTTC
J: TRBJ2-5; D: -; V: TRBV2; size: many; CDR3: CASSQETQYF; DNA: TGTGCCAGCAGCCAAGAGACCCAGTACTTC
J: TRBJ1-1; D: -; V: TRBV2; size: -; CDR3: CASRYRARSEAFF; DNA: TGTGCCAGCAGGTATAGAGCCCGTAGTGAAGCTTTCTTT
J: TRBJ2-7; D: TRBD1; V: TRBV28; size: many; CDR3: CASSLRQGQGEQYF; DNA: TGTGCCAGCAGTCTTCGACAGGGGCAGGGGGAGCAGTACTTC
J: TRBJ2-3; D: TRBD2; V: TRBV6-1; size: many; CDR3: CASSEWASGSTDTQYF; DNA: TGTGCCAGCAGTGAATGGGCTAGCGGTAGCACAGATACGCAGTATTTT
J: TRBJ1-5; D: -; V: TRBV30; size: many; CDR3: CAWSLGYRNQPQHF; DNA: TGTGCCTGGAGTTTGGGATATCGCAATCAGCCCCAGCATTTT
J: TRBJ2-7; D: -; V: TRBV29-1; size: many; CDR3: CSVREGGEQYF; DNA: TGCAGCGTTAGAGAGGGGGGCGAGCAGTACTTC
J: TRBJ2-1; D: TRBD1; V: TRBV18; size: many; CDR3: CASSLGTGANNEQFF; DNA: TGTGCCAGCTCACTTGGGACAGGGGCCAACAATGAGCAGTTCTTC
J: TRBJ2-1; D: TRBD2; V: TRBV3-1; size: -; CDR3: CASSPLAGRSYNEQFF; DNA: TGTGCCAGCAGCCCTCTAGCGGGACGCTCCTACAATGAGCAGTTCTTC
J: TRBJ2-3; D: TRBD2; V: TRBV4-3; size: many; CDR3: CASSQDRSGSTDTQYF; DNA: TGCGCCAGCAGCCAAGATCGTAGCGGGAGCACAGATACGCAGTATTTT
J: TRBJ2-1; D: -; V: TRBV4-1; size: -; CDR3: CASSQGGAVSSYNEQFF; DNA: TGCGCCAGCAGCCAAGGAGGAGCGGTCAGCTCCTACAATGAGCAGTTCTTC
J: TRBJ2-5; D: TRBD2; V: TRBV28; size: many; CDR3: CASSPPYGRGETQYF; DNA: TGTGCCAGCAGCCCTCCCTATGGGCGGGGGGAGACCCAGTACTTC
J: TRBJ2-1; D: -; V: TRBV11-3; size: -; CDR3: CASSWSRNNEQFF; DNA: TGTGCCAGCAGCTGGAGTCGGAACAATGAGCAGTTCTTC
J: TRBJ1-5; D: TRBD1; V: TRBV14; size: many; CDR3: CASSPGTDYSNQPQHF; DNA: TGTGCCAGCAGCCCTGGGACAGACTATAGCAATCAGCCCCAGCATTTT
J: TRBJ2-1; D: TRBD2; V: TRBV5-1; size: few; CDR3: CASSRITSGSSNEQFF; DNA: TGCGCCAGCAGCCGAATCACTAGCGGGAGTAGTAATGAGCAGTTCTTC
J: TRBJ1-2; D: TRBD1; V: TRBV5-1; size: many; CDR3: CASSLQTGMDGYTF; DNA: TGCGCCAGCAGCTTACAGACAGGGATGGATGGCTACACCTTC
J: TRBJ2-1; D: -; V: TRBV19; size: many; CDR3: CASSGDQSYNEQFF; DNA: TGTGCCAGTAGCGGGGACCAATCCTACAATGAGCAGTTCTTC
J: TRBJ2-1; D: TRBD1; V: TRBV29-1; size: few; CDR3: CSAPGQGSYNEQFF; DNA: TGCAGCGCCCCGGGACAGGGATCCTACAATGAGCAGTTCTTC
J: TRBJ2-1; D: TRBD2; V: TRBV6-1; size: many; CDR3: CASTLAGGSYNEQFF; DNA: TGTGCCAGCACTTTAGCGGGGGGCTCCTACAATGAGCAGTTCTTC
J: TRBJ2-1; D: TRBD2; V: TRBV6-6; size: many; CDR3: CASSYRLLAGVRDEQFF; DNA: TGTGCCAGCAGTTACCGCCTACTAGCGGGAGTAAGGGATGAGCAGTTCTTC
J: TRBJ2-1; D: -; V: TRBV20-1; size: -; CDR3: CSARVRTCNKQFF; DNA: TGCAGTGCTAGAGTAAGGACATGTAATAAGCAGTTCTTC
J: TRBJ1-1; D: -; V: TRBV9; size: many; CDR3: CASAAVRSGTEAFF; DNA: TGTGCCAGCGCGGCGGTAAGGAGCGGCACTGAAGCTTTCTTT
J: TRBJ1-6; D: TRBD1; V: TRBV10-3; size: many; CDR3: CAIRRQGESPLHF; DNA: TGTGCCATCAGGCGACAGGGAGAGTCACCCCTCCACTTT